This is a list of T cell receptor beta chains from one sample in a study of circulating and synovial CD4+ cells in juvenile arthritis. TCRdb keeps only in-frame clones here, not all; method: immunoSEQ multiplex PCR. The sample contains some 33,000 clones, 90% to 95% of which appear only once. The specimen sequenced was CD4+ T cells from blood. The receptors here all came from a human donor with juvenile idiopathic arthritis. CDR3s include the opening cysteine and the closing phenylalanine or tryptophan. D genes are given only for firm matches. Expanded clones are given a class, and other clones once, few, many or no size at all.

D gene | J gene | clone size | V gene | CDR3 protein | CDR3 DNA
TRBD1 | TRBJ1-1 | . | TRBV13 | CASRPQGAETFF | TGTGCCAGCAGACCACAGGGGGCCGAGACCTTTTTT
. | TRBJ2-3 | . | TRBV2 | CASIIPGEPGTDTQYF | TGTGCCAGCATAATCCCAGGGGAGCCCGGCACAGATACGCAGTATTTT
. | TRBJ2-5 | . | TRBV5-4 | CASSWGGRPETQYF | TGTGCCAGCAGCTGGGGGGGGCGGCCCGAGACCCAGTACTTC
TRBD1 | TRBJ1-5 | . | TRBV19 | CASSHPRQGNQPQHF | TGTGCCAGTAGTCACCCGAGACAGGGGAATCAGCCCCAGCATTTT
. | TRBJ1-4 | once | TRBV4-2 | CASSPLRGATNEKLFF | TGTGCCAGCAGCCCCCTTCGGGGGGCAACTAATGAAAAACTGTTTTTT
. | TRBJ1-3 | . | TRBV27 | CASTDRPGNTIYF | TGTGCCAGCACTGACAGGCCGGGAAACACCATATATTTT
. | TRBJ1-2 | . | TRBV13 | CASSLGLRANYGYTF | TGTGCCAGCAGCTTAGGCCTCAGGGCTAACTATGGCTACACCTTC
TRBD1 | TRBJ2-7 | . | TRBV2 | CASSAGQGSYEQYF | TGTGCCAGCAGTGCGGGACAGGGCTCCTACGAGCAGTACTTC
. | TRBJ1-2 | . | TRBV6-6 | CASSLDSNYGYTF | TGTGCCAGCAGTCTCGACTCTAACTATGGCTACACCTTC
TRBD2 | TRBJ2-2 | . | TRBV4-1 | CASSQMGLARGTGELFF | TGCGCCAGCAGCCAGATGGGACTAGCGAGAGGCACCGGGGAGCTGTTTTTT
TRBD1 | TRBJ2-7 | . | TRBV4-1 | CASSQAPGQGTYEQYF | TGCGCCAGCAGCCAGGCACCGGGACAGGGGACCTACGAGCAGTACTTC
TRBD1 | TRBJ2-6 | . | TRBV6-1 | CASRGQAGANVLTF | TGTGCCAGCAGGGGACAGGCTGGGGCCAACGTCCTGACTTTC
TRBD1 | TRBJ1-6 | . | TRBV11-2 | CASSLGPGQGSTLHF | TGTGCCAGCAGCTTAGGGCCGGGACAGGGGAGTACCCTCCACTTT
TRBD1 | TRBJ2-3 | . | TRBV30 | CAWSNRGSDTQYF | TGTGCCTGGAGTAACAGGGGATCGGATACGCAGTATTTT
. | TRBJ1-6 | . | TRBV5-5 | CASSLVPTDSPLHF | TGTGCCAGCAGCTTGGTACCCACAGATTCCCCCCTCCACTTT
. | TRBJ2-2 | . | TRBV7-8 | CASSLAGALAPELFF | TGTGCCAGCAGCTTAGCGGGGGCCCTCGCACCGGAGCTGTTTTTT
. | TRBJ1-1 | . | TRBV5-1 | CASRRENTEAFF | TGCGCCAGCAGGCGGGAGAACACTGAAGCTTTCTTT
TRBD2 | TRBJ2-7 | . | TRBV4-2 | CASSQGGGSHYEQYF | TGTGCCAGCAGCCAAGGGGGGGGGTCCCACTACGAGCAGTACTTC
TRBD1 | TRBJ1-2 | . | TRBV19 | CASSPLDRGLDGYTF | TGTGCCAGTAGTCCCTTGGACAGGGGACTCGATGGCTACACCTTC
TRBD2 | TRBJ2-7 | . | TRBV20-1 | CSARSGNEQYF | TGCAGTGCTAGAAGCGGGAACGAGCAGTACTTC
TRBD1 | TRBJ1-6 | . | TRBV5-1 | CASSLGRTGVGSPLHF | TGCGCCAGCAGCTTGGGAAGGACAGGGGTTGGGTCACCCCTCCACTTT
TRBD2 | TRBJ2-5 | . | TRBV11-1 | CASSLGTRGVRETQYF | TGTGCCAGCAGCTTAGGGACTAGGGGAGTCCGGGAGACCCAGTACTTC
TRBD1 | TRBJ2-3 | . | TRBV18 | CASSPGTGNTDTQYF | TGTGCCAGCTCACCCGGGACAGGCAACACAGATACGCAGTATTTT
. | TRBJ2-7 | once | TRBV21-1 | CASSITHWDNVSYEQYF | TGTGCCAGCAGCATTACACACTGGGACAATGTCTCCTACGAGCAGTACTTC
TRBD1 | TRBJ2-1 | . | TRBV5-1 | CASSIETGVSSYNEQFF | TGCGCCAGCAGCATTGAGACAGGGGTTAGCTCCTACAATGAGCAGTTCTTC
TRBD1 | TRBJ2-1 | . | TRBV18 | CASSPIGQGANEQFF | TGTGCCAGCTCACCCATTGGACAGGGGGCTAATGAGCAGTTCTTC
TRBD1 | TRBJ1-4 | . | TRBV10-3 | CAISKGQGASDEKLFF | TGTGCCATCAGTAAGGGACAGGGGGCGAGCGATGAAAAACTGTTTTTT
TRBD1 | TRBJ1-2 | . | TRBV19 | CASIPGQTNYGYTF | TGTGCCAGTATCCCGGGACAGACTAACTATGGCTACACCTTC
. | TRBJ2-7 | once | TRBV7-5 | CVRSSGQGGVPYEQYF | TGTGTCAGAAGCTCGGGACAGGGAGGAGTACCCTACGAGCAGTACTTC
. | TRBJ1-2 | . | TRBV7-9 | CASSLDDDGANYGYTF | TGTGCCAGCAGCTTAGATGATGACGGAGCTAACTATGGCTACACCTTC
TRBD1 | TRBJ1-6 | once | TRBV5-4 | CASSRLGQASSYNSPLHF | TGTGCCAGCAGCCGATTGGGACAGGCGAGCTCCTATAATTCACCCCTCCACTTT
. | TRBJ1-6 | . | TRBV15 | CATSRESFYNSPLHF | TGTGCCACCAGCAGAGAAAGCTTCTATAATTCCCCCCTCCACTTT
. | TRBJ2-5 | once | TRBV5-1 | CASSPTRRETQYF | TGCGCCAGCAGCCCGACCCGGAGGGAGACCCAGTACTTC
TRBD1 | TRBJ2-7 | . | TRBV29-1 | CSVGRPGQGLYEQYF | TGCAGCGTTGGGAGGCCGGGACAGGGCCTCTACGAGCAGTACTTC
TRBD1 | TRBJ1-4 | . | TRBV7-8 | CASRRTGDGEKLFF | TGTGCCAGCAGGAGGACAGGGGACGGCGAAAAACTGTTTTTT
TRBD1 | TRBJ2-3 | once | TRBV5-4 | CASSLVRGQSTDTQYF | TGTGCCAGCAGCTTGGTCAGGGGGCAATCAACAGATACGCAGTATTTT
TRBD2 | TRBJ2-3 | . | TRBV2 | CASEVAGALTDTQYF | TGTGCCAGCGAAGTAGCGGGGGCCCTCACAGATACGCAGTATTTT
. | TRBJ2-3 | once | TRBV19 | CASSTGPSTDTQYF | TGTGCCAGTAGTACAGGGCCTAGCACAGATACGCAGTATTTT
TRBD1 | TRBJ2-7 | . | TRBV6-5 | CASSYGGTGIYEQYF | TGTGCCAGCAGTTACGGAGGGACAGGGATTTACGAGCAGTACTTC
. | TRBJ1-5 | . | TRBV11-3 | CASSPNQPQHF | TGTGCCAGCAGTCCGAATCAGCCCCAGCATTTT
TRBD2 | TRBJ2-1 | . | TRBV7-3 | CASSPHSGGVDEQFF | TGTGCCAGCAGCCCTCATAGCGGGGGAGTCGATGAGCAGTTCTTC